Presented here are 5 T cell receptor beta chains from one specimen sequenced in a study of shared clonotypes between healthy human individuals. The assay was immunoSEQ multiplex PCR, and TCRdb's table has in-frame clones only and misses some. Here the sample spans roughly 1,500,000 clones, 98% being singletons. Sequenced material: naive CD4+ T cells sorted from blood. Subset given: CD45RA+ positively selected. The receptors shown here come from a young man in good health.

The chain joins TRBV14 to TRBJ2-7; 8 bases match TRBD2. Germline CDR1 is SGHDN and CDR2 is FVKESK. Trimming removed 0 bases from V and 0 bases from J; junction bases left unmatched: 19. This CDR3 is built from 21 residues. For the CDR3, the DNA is TGTGCCAGCAGCCAAGATGTTCTCCGGGAGGGCCGTAGGTGGGCCTCCTACGAGCAGTACTTC. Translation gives CASSQDVLREGRRWASYEQYF.

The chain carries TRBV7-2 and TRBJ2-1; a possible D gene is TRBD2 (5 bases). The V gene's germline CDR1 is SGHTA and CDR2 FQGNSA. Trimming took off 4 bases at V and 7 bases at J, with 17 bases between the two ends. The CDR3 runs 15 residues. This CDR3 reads CASSSQRAGKNEQFF. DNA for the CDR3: TGTGCCAGCAGCTCTCAGAGGGCCGGTAAGAATGAGCAGTTCTTC.

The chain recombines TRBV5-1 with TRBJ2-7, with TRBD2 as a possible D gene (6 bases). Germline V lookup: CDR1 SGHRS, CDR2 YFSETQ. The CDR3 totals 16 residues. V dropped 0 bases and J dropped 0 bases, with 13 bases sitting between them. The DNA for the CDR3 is TGCGCCAGCAGCTTGGCTGGAGGGGTGTACTCCTACGAGCAGTACTTC. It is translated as CASSLAGGVYSYEQYF.

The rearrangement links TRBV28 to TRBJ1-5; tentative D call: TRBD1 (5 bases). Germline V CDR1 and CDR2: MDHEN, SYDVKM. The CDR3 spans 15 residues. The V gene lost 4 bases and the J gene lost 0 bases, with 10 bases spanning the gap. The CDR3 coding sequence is TGTGCCAGCAGTTCGCGGGACCATAGCAATCAGCCCCAGCATTTT. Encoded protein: CASSSRDHSNQPQHF.

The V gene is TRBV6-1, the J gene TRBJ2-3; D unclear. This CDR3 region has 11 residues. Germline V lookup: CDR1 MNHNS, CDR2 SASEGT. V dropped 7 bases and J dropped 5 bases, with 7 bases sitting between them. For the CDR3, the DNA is TGTGCCAGCAAGGACGGAGATACGCAGTATTTT. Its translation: CASKDGDTQYF.